This is a list of T cell receptor beta chains from one sample in a study of blood T cell repertoires in COVID-19. The method was immunoSEQ multiplex PCR; TCRdb's version includes in-frame clones alone and lacks a portion of them. The sample lists roughly 210,000 clones; roughly 84% were seen once. The specimen was PBMCs or T cells enriched from blood (not recorded which). The receptors shown here come from a man younger than 40 in a cohort exposed to, infected with or recovered from COVID-19 (not recorded which). The CDR3 runs from the conserved cysteine through the conserved F or W. Each record gives: J gene, D gene, clone size, V gene, CDR3 protein, CDR3 DNA. The D gene is left open where the match is weak. Clone size is not always given. Where it is, it says once, few, many or a class for expanded clones.

TRBJ2-1	TRBD2	.	TRBV5-1	CASSLFPRREKSYNEQFF	TGCGCCAGCAGCTTGTTCCCCCGGCGGGAGAAGTCCTACAATGAGCAGTTCTTC
TRBJ2-1	TRBD1	.	TRBV14	CASSRTRDRVYNEQFF	TGTGCCAGCAGTCGGACCCGGGACAGGGTTTACAATGAGCAGTTCTTC
TRBJ2-5	TRBD1	few	TRBV5-1	CASSVNDRGTETQYF	TGCGCCAGCAGCGTAAATGACAGGGGGACAGAGACCCAGTACTTC
TRBJ2-5	.	.	TRBV7-7	CASSSTREDRETQYF	TGTGCTAGCAGCTCCACGCGGGAGGACAGGGAGACCCAGTACTTC
TRBJ2-7	.	.	TRBV3-1/TRBV3-2	CASSPAGENEQYF	TGTGCCAGCAGCCCGGCCGGGGAAAACGAGCAGTACTTC
TRBJ1-1	TRBD1	.	TRBV11-2	CASSSGDRLLPTEAFF	TGTGCCAGCAGCTCGGGGGACAGGCTCCTTCCCACTGAAGCTTTCTTT
TRBJ1-1	.	.	TRBV27	CASRGGMGTEAFF	TGTGCCAGCAGAGGAGGAATGGGCACTGAAGCTTTCTTT
TRBJ2-5	.	.	TRBV14	CASSQDIRTAGRETQYF	TGTGCCAGCAGCCAAGATATTCGGACAGCGGGGAGAGAGACCCAGTACTTC
TRBJ2-3	TRBD2	few	TRBV7-3	CASRPTGGLGTDTQYF	TGTGCCAGCAGGCCTACCGGGGGGTTGGGCACAGATACGCAGTATTTT
TRBJ1-5	.	.	TRBV6-2/TRBV6-3	CASSSPDPGQPQHF	TGTGCCAGCAGTTCCCCGGACCCGGGGCAGCCCCAGCATTTT
TRBJ1-1	.	once	TRBV6-2/TRBV6-3	CASSRTLPFEAFF	TGTGCCAGCAGTCGGACACTACCCTTTGAAGCTTTCTTT
TRBJ2-1	TRBD2	.	TRBV5-1	CASRSPLAGGPNEQFF	TGCGCCAGCAGAAGCCCACTAGCGGGAGGGCCCAATGAGCAGTTCTTC
TRBJ1-4	.	.	TRBV9	CASSLYQGTNEKLFF	TGTGCCAGCAGCCTCTATCAGGGGACTAATGAAAAACTGTTTTTT
TRBJ2-7	.	.	TRBV7-8	CASSPLRGKAYEQYF	TGTGCCAGCAGCCCGCTTCGCGGGAAGGCCTACGAGCAGTACTTC
TRBJ2-7	TRBD1	.	TRBV10-3	CAISEGQAYEQYF	TGTGCCATCAGTGAGGGACAGGCCTACGAGCAGTACTTC
TRBJ1-6	TRBD1	few	TRBV27	CASSLGQVNSPLHF	TGTGCCAGCAGCTTGGGACAGGTTAATTCACCCCTCCACTTT
TRBJ1-1	.	.	TRBV19	CASSIARNTEAFF	TGTGCCAGTAGTATAGCCAGGAACACTGAAGCTTTCTTT
TRBJ2-5	TRBD1	.	TRBV27	CASSFRRGTGESETQYF	TGTGCCAGCAGTTTCCGCCGGGGGACAGGGGAATCGGAGACCCAGTACTTC
TRBJ2-2	.	once	TRBV5-6	CASSYLDLQVWYAGELFF	TGTGCCAGCAGCTATCTGGACCTACAGGTTTGGTACGCCGGGGAGCTGTTTTTT
TRBJ1-2	TRBD1	.	TRBV20-1	CSASPQGAVDYGYTF	TGCAGTGCTAGTCCACAGGGGGCGGTTGACTATGGCTACACCTTC
TRBJ2-5	TRBD2	.	TRBV7-9	CASSYSGRVETQYF	TGTGCCAGCAGCTATAGCGGGAGGGTAGAGACCCAGTACTTC
TRBJ2-2	TRBD1	.	TRBV24-1	CATSDLPGQRTGELFF	TGTGCCACCAGTGATTTACCGGGACAGAGAACCGGGGAGCTGTTTTTT
TRBJ1-1	.	.	TRBV29-1	CSADQRGGWNTEAFF	TGCAGCGCCGATCAGAGGGGAGGGTGGAACACTGAAGCTTTCTTT
TRBJ1-2	.	.	TRBV5-6	CASSLVSGEGYTF	TGTGCCAGCAGCTTGGTGTCAGGGGAGGGCTACACCTTC
TRBJ1-1	.	.	TRBV3-1/TRBV3-2	CASSHGAKEAFF	TGTGCCAGCAGCCACGGAGCAAAGGAAGCTTTCTTT
TRBJ2-1	TRBD2	.	TRBV11-2	CASSLDRGTSYNEQFF	TGTGCCAGCAGCTTAGATCGGGGGACTAGTTACAATGAGCAGTTCTTC
TRBJ2-7	TRBD1	.	TRBV27	CASSSWGQGAHYEQYF	TGTGCCAGCAGTTCCTGGGGACAGGGGGCGCATTACGAGCAGTACTTC
TRBJ2-7	TRBD1	.	TRBV28	CASTSPLGQGRYEQYF	TGTGCCAGCACCTCGCCCTTGGGACAGGGGAGGTACGAGCAGTACTTC
TRBJ2-7	TRBD2	.	TRBV5-4	CASSLPPGLADEQYF	TGTGCCAGCAGCTTGCCCCCGGGACTAGCGGACGAGCAGTACTTC
TRBJ2-2	TRBD2	.	TRBV28	CASRKLAGVVVGELFF	TGTGCCAGCAGGAAACTAGCGGGAGTAGTGGTCGGGGAGCTGTTTTTT
TRBJ2-4	.	.	TRBV5-1	CASSLDAGANIQYF	TGCGCCAGCAGCTTGGACGCAGGGGCCAACATTCAGTACTTC
TRBJ2-3	.	.	TRBV19	CASSGAGTGIRGPDTQYF	TGTGCCAGTAGTGGGGCCGGCACAGGGATCAGAGGTCCAGATACGCAGTATTTT